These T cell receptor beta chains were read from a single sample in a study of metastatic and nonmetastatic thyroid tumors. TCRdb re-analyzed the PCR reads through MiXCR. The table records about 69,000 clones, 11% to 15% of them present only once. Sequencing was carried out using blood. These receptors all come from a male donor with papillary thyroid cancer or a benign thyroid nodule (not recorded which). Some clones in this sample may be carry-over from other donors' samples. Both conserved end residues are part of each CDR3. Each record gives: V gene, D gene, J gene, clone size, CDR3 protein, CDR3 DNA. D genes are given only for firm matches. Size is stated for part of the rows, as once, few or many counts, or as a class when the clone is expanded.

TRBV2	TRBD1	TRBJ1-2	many	CATHPGTGPYGYTF	TGTGCCACCCATCCCGGGACAGGACCATATGGCTACACCTTC
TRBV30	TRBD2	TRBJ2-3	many	CAWSTGTSGSSDTQYF	TGTGCCTGGAGTACCGGGACTAGCGGGAGTTCAGATACGCAGTATTTT
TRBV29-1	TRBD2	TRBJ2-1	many	CSVHWDYRYNEQFF	TGCAGCGTTCACTGGGACTACCGTTACAATGAGCAGTTCTTC
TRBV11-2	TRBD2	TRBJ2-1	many	CASSLVGPGLAGEGEQFF	TGTGCCAGCAGCTTAGTGGGCCCGGGACTAGCGGGAGAGGGTGAGCAGTTCTTC
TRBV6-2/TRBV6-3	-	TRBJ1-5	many	CASSYSRGRRQPQHF	TGTGCCAGCAGTTACTCGAGAGGACGGCGCCAGCCCCAGCATTTT
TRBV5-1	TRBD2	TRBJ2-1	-	CASSFTPTGTSGGNEQFF	TGCGCCAGCAGCTTCACACCCACCGGGACTAGCGGGGGGAATGAGCAGTTCTTC
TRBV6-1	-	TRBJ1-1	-	CASSKPRWENTEAFF	TGTGCCAGCAGCAAACCTCGGTGGGAGAACACTGAAGCTTTCTTT
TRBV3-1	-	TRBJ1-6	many	CASSQTPIHHNSPLHF	TGTGCCAGCAGCCAGACCCCGATCCACCATAATTCACCCCTCCACTTT
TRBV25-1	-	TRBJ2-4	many	CASSAPAESGNIQYF	TGTGCCAGCAGTGCCCCAGCGGAATCTGGAAACATTCAGTACTTC
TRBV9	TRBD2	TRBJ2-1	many	CASSASSGVSNEQFF	TGTGCCAGCAGCGCTTCTAGCGGGGTCAGCAATGAGCAGTTCTTC
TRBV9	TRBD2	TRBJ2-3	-	CASSVGSSGYTDTQYF	TGTGCCAGCAGCGTAGGATCTAGCGGTTACACAGATACGCAGTATTTT
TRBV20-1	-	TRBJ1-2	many	CSARGHLDPYGYTF	TGCAGTGCTAGGGGACACCTCGATCCCTATGGCTACACCTTC
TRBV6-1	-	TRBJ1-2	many	CASSEARLSARANYGYTF	TGTGCCAGCAGTGAAGCAAGGTTGTCGGCAAGAGCTAACTATGGCTACACCTTC
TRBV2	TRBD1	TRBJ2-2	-	CASSAGTGGSKSPRAGELFF	TGTGCCAGCAGTGCCGGGACAGGGGGATCAAAGTCTCCGAGGGCCGGGGAGCTGTTTTTT
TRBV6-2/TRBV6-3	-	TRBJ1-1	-	CASSQGRVGSTEAFF	TGTGCCAGCAGTCAGGGCAGGGTAGGAAGCACTGAAGCTTTCTTT
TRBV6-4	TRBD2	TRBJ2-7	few	CASSRTSGRSEQYF	TGTGCCAGCAGTCGCACTAGCGGGAGGAGCGAGCAGTACTTC
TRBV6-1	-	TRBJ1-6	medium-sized	CASSVDPANSPLHF	TGTGCCAGCAGCGTCGATCCGGCTAATTCACCCCTCCACTTT
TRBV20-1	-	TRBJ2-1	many	CSARDVRGSSYNEQFF	TGCAGTGCTAGAGATGTTCGTGGGAGCTCCTACAATGAGCAGTTCTTC
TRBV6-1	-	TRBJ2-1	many	CASSEIRSYNEQFF	TGTGCCAGCAGTGAAATTAGAAGCTACAATGAGCAGTTCTTC
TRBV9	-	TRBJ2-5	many	CASSVGDIQETQYF	TGTGCCAGCAGCGTAGGGGACATCCAAGAGACCCAGTACTTC
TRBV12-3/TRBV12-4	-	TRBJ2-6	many	CASSPRLGAGANVLTF	TGTGCCAGCAGTCCCCGCCTTGGGGCTGGGGCCAACGTCCTGACTTTC
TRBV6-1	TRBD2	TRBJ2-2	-	CASSPGGGMNTGELFF	TGTGCCAGCAGTCCCGGGGGGGGAATGAACACCGGGGAGCTGTTTTTT
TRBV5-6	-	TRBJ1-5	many	CASSFWTGGQPQHF	TGTGCCAGCAGCTTTTGGACGGGGGGTCAGCCCCAGCATTTT
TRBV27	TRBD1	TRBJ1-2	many	CASSPDRGRRRTF	TGTGCCAGCAGTCCGGACAGGGGGCGGCGGAGGACCTTC
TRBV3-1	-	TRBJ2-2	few	CASSQVGGTNTGELFF	TGTGCCAGCAGCCAAGTCGGGGGAACAAACACCGGGGAGCTGTTTTTT
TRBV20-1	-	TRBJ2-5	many	CSAPLVTETQYF	TGCAGTGCCCCACTAGTGACAGAGACCCAGTACTTC
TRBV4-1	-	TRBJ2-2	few	CASSLRTPIITGELFF	TGCGCCAGCAGCCTTCGGACTCCTATAATCACCGGGGAGCTGTTTTTT
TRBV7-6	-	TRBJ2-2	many	CASGSLRGTGELFF	TGTGCCAGCGGGAGCCTTAGGGGGACCGGGGAGCTGTTTTTT
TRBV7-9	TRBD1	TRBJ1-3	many	CASSLVDRAGNTIYF	TGTGCCAGCAGCTTGGTCGACAGGGCTGGAAACACCATATATTTT
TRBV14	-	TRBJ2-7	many	CASVRESPNEQYF	TGTGCCAGCGTCCGGGAGTCCCCGAACGAGCAGTACTTC
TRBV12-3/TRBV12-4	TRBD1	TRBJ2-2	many	CASSLRSGQGTGELFF	TGTGCCAGCAGTTTAAGGTCGGGACAGGGTACCGGGGAGCTGTTTTTT
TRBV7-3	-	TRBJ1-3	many	CASSLNGGYGNTIYF	TGTGCCAGCAGCTTAAATGGGGGGTATGGAAACACCATATATTTT
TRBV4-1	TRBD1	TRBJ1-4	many	CASSQVPGQGWGEKLFF	TGCGCCAGCAGCCAAGTCCCGGGACAGGGATGGGGTGAAAAACTGTTTTTT
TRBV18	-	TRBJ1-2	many	CASSDGTLSNYGYTF	TGTGCCAGCTCGGACGGGACTCTATCTAACTATGGCTACACCTTC
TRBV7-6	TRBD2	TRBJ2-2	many	CASSPYSGRTGELFF	TGTGCCAGCAGCCCCTATAGCGGGAGGACCGGGGAGCTGTTTTTT
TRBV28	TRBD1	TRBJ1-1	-	CASSSGGQVVFGMNGEAFF	TGTGCCAGCAGCTCGGGCGGACAGGTGGTTTTCGGGATGAATGGTGAAGCTTTCTTT
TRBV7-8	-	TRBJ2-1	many	CASSPSTRVDEQFF	TGTGCCAGCAGCCCCTCTACTAGAGTCGATGAGCAGTTCTTC
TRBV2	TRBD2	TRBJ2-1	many	CASIRGTSGLSYNEQFF	TGTGCCAGCATTAGGGGGACTAGCGGACTCTCCTACAATGAGCAGTTCTTC
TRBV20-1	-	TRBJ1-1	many	CSARTLTGNTEAFF	TGCAGTGCTAGAACCCTTACAGGGAACACTGAAGCTTTCTTT
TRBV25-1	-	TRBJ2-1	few	CASGRREDEQLF	TGTGCCAGCGGAAGGAGGGAAGATGAGCAGCTCTTC
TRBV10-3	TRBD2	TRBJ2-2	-	CAISEWGGANTGELFF	TGTGCCATCAGTGAGTGGGGGGGAGCTAACACCGGGGAGCTGTTTTTT
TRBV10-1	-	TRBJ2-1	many	CASSENLAGVGNEQFF	TGCGCCAGCAGTGAAAATTTGGCGGGTGTCGGGAATGAGCAGTTCTTC
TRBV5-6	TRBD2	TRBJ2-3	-	CASSSLLAGGVDTQYF	TGTGCCAGCAGCTCGTTACTAGCGGGGGGAGTTGATACGCAGTATTTT
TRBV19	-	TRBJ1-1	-	CASTAYQMNTEAFF	TGTGCCAGTACGGCCTATCAAATGAACACTGAAGCTTTCTTT
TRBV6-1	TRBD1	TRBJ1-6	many	CASTDPDRGNSPLHF	TGTGCCAGCACCGACCCTGACAGGGGAAATTCACCCCTCCACTTT
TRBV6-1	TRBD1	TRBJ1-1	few	CASRPGQGRNTEAFF	TGTGCCAGCAGACCGGGACAGGGGAGGAACACTGAAGCTTTCTTT
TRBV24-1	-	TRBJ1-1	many	CATSTGPNTEAFF	TGTGCCACCTCGACCGGACCGAACACTGAAGCTTTCTTT
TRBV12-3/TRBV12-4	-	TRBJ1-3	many	CASSWAQGGNTIYF	TGTGCCAGCAGTTGGGCGCAGGGGGGAAACACCATATATTTT